This entry describes one T cell receptor beta chain. The antigen is unknown. The data derive from a study of cytomegalovirus exposure and HLA in healthy donors. Study-wide context: Inside one of the first data releases sat some 93 million unique TCRs taken from HLA-typed donors.

Overall study findings and caveats: V- and J-gene trimming of TCR beta was linked (in a later analysis) to a missense DCLRE1C variant.

Primers included in the PCR were 60 Vbeta and 13 Jbeta primers. Profiling relied on immunoSEQ multiplex PCR, and the TCRdb table lists in-frame clones only, not all of them. This sample has 120,000 or so clones, with around three quarters found just once. CDR3 size: 16 residues. In germline, CDR1 is SGHNT, CDR2 YENEEA. Trimming stripped 1 base from V and 0 bases from J, with 9 bases between. Specimen: PBMCs. The rearrangement joins TRBV11-3 to TRBJ2-2, with D perhaps matching TRBD1 (5 bases). The source is a man aged 30 to 45 in good health and CMV-seronegative. CDR3 DNA sequence: TGTGCCAGCAGCTTAGGGGGCAGGACGAACACCGGGGAGCTGTTTTTT. It yields the protein CASSLGGRTNTGELFF. The variable domain in full, with the rest retrieved from reference TRBV11-3 and TRBJ2-2, is EAGVVQSPRYKIIEKKQPVAFWCNPISGHNTLYWYLQNLGQGPELLIRYENEEAVDDSQLPKDRFSAERLKGVDSTLKIQPAELGDSAVYLCASSLGGRTNTGELFFGEGSRLTVL.